This T cell receptor (beta chain) originates from a study of cytomegalovirus exposure and HLA in healthy donors. Details on this clone: Its antigen is unknown.

In germline, CDR1 is LNHDA, CDR2 SQIVND (reference sequence). V was clipped by 7 bases and J by 4 bases; unmatched bases: 5. The CDR3 is 14 residues long. Regarding the study as a whole: Among the CMV-associated chains, three were confirmed in vitro as specific for CMV antigens. An analysis was carried out later, and it reportedly showed fewer N-insertions in an Asian-associated ancestry cluster than the roughly 670-donor mean.

The PCR employed 60 Vbeta primers together with 13 Jbeta primers. Clones were sequenced by immunoSEQ multiplex PCR, and TCRdb holds only the in-frame ones, with some missing. Of some 50,000 clones in the sample, around 67% are singletons; the top ten hold under 25%. V usage is TRBV19 and J usage is TRBJ2-7; 12 positions agree with TRBD2. Sequencing was performed on PBMCs. This receptor was taken from a woman in her fifties or sixties in good health and CMV-seropositive. CDR3 nucleotides: TGTGCCAGTAAACCGACTAGCGGGGGTTACGAGCAGTACTTC. Residues: CASKPTSGGYEQYF.